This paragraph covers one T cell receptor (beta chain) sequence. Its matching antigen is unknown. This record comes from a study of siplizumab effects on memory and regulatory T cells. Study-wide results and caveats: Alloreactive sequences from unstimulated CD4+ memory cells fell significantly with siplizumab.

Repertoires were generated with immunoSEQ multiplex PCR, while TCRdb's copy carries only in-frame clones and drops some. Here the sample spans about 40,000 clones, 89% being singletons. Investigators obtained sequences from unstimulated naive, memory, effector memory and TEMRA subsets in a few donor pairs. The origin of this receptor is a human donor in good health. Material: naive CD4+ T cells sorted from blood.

The CDR3, as DNA: TGTGCCAGCAGCGCCGCACTAGCGGGGGGGTCCTACGAGCAGTACTTC. Translation: CASSAALAGGSYEQYF. The chain employs TRBV9 and TRBJ2-7; the match to TRBD2 covers 13 bases. Germline CDR1 and CDR2: SGDLS and YYNGEE. The junction had 4 bases not matched to a gene; V was cut back by 3 bases and J by 1 base. The CDR3 is made up of 16 amino acids.